Sequencing of this T cell receptor (beta chain) was carried out in a study of beta chain features in type 1 diabetes. Using CD45RO/CCR7/CD25/CD127/CD95/CD27, CD4+ naive, central memory, regulatory and stem cell-like memory cells were sorted. Germline V gene sequence: CDR1 LGHNA, CDR2 YSLEER. The CDR3 consists of 18 residues. V was pared by 0 bases and J by 7 bases, with 17 bases of the junction left unmatched. The table lists this clone with a few counts. As every portion of the isolated RNA was reverse transcribed, the sequencing read expressed TCRB transcripts. Repertoires were generated with immunoSEQ multiplex PCR, while TCRdb's copy carries only in-frame clones and drops some. The data show approximately 160,000 clones, over 7.5% seen once.

The chain is built from TRBV4-3 and TRBJ1-1, with 7 bases aligning to TRBD1. Input material: central memory CD4+ T cells from blood. This TCR derives from a young man in good health. The CDR3 here is CASSQDLYGQPGQLEAFF. The CDR3, as DNA: TGCGCCAGCAGCCAAGATCTCTATGGGCAGCCGGGACAGCTTGAAGCTTTCTTT.